This TCR beta chain comes out of a study of T cells in Graves' hyperthyroidism and ophthalmopathy. The CDR3 is 17 residues long. Trimming cost V 5 bases and J 6 bases, with 22 bases left between them. CDR1 is MDHEN, CDR2 SYDVKM, per germline. TCR beta CDR3 regions were amplified from RNA transcripts. Initially, a first-round RT-PCR of the TCR CDR3 employed the HTBI primer set. Using its own MiXCR run on the multiplex PCR reads, TCRdb lists one record per CDR3 protein. The sample contains fewer than 450,000 distinct CDR3 sequences, about a sixth of which appear only once. The study's findings and limits: Researchers found most expanded thyroid clonotypes above 0.001 in blood as well. A model of 13 V-J features distinguished ophthalmopathy from stable hyperthyroidism.

This clonotype occurred many times. Its antigen is currently unknown. Using less than 12 ml of fresh peripheral blood, PBMCs were prepared. Input material: blood. This clonotype was sampled from a woman in her 30s with Graves' hyperthyroidism that later progressed to Graves' ophthalmopathy. V is TRBV28 and J is TRBJ2-2, with D perhaps matching TRBD2 (5 bases). DNA for the CDR3: TGTGCCAGCAGTCCCACGGTTTGGGAGAACGTTGCCGGGGAGCTGTTTTTT. Its protein product is CASSPTVWENVAGELFF.